This is a list of T cell receptor beta chains from one sample in a study of graft-versus-host responses after intestinal transplantation. Sequencing used immunoSEQ multiplex PCR; TCRdb keeps in-frame clones, though not all of them. The profile covers tens of thousands of clones, with 89% appearing a single time and around 2.3% taken by the ten largest. The antigens these receptors bind are not known. The material sequenced was unstimulated CD8+ T cells sorted from spleen or lymph node cells, taken before intestinal transplant. Receptors were obtained from a human donor who received an intestinal transplant. Both conserved end residues are part of each CDR3. Size is stated for part of the rows, as once, few or many counts, or as a class when the clone is expanded.

size: -
length: 16
V: TRBV6-1
J: TRBJ1-6
CDR3: CASSDISTMGDSPLHF

size: -
length: 16
V: TRBV2
J: TRBJ2-2
CDR3: CASNEIRTMTPGELFF

size: -
length: 13
V: TRBV28
J: TRBJ2-7
CDR3: CASSLLRGTQQYF

size: -
length: 19
V: TRBV27
J: TRBJ2-3
CDR3: CASSLSQHTSGRSTDTQYF

size: few
length: 11
V: TRBV19
J: TRBJ1-2
CDR3: CASSIGQDYTF

size: once
length: 14
V: TRBV7-2
J: TRBJ2-1
CDR3: CASSPPGGPDEQFF

size: few
length: 13
V: TRBV7-9
J: TRBJ1-4
CDR3: CASSLFPNEKLFF

size: -
length: 16
V: TRBV6-5
J: TRBJ1-6
CDR3: CASSYSGLSYNSPLHF

size: -
length: 15
V: TRBV5-1
J: TRBJ2-1
CDR3: CASSLASGGANEQFF

size: -
length: 15
V: TRBV6-5
J: TRBJ1-1
CDR3: CASSYTAAEQSEAFF

size: once
length: 15
V: TRBV27
J: TRBJ2-7
CDR3: CASSLSILVAYEQYF

size: -
length: 13
V: TRBV28
J: TRBJ2-7
CDR3: CASSLSPGGEQYF

size: -
length: 15
V: TRBV6-5
J: TRBJ2-3
CDR3: CASSSGPPWPDTQYF

size: -
length: 18
V: TRBV28
J: TRBJ2-7
CDR3: CASSFLTGEVRISYEQYF

size: -
length: 13
V: TRBV13
J: TRBJ2-1
CDR3: CASSLFDRGEQFF

size: -
length: 15
V: TRBV27
J: TRBJ1-1
CDR3: CASSSDTGWNTEAFF

size: -
length: 12
V: TRBV9
J: TRBJ2-3
CDR3: CASGDYADTQYF

size: -
length: 15
V: TRBV9
J: TRBJ2-5
CDR3: CASSVGGTEGETQYF

size: once
length: 16
V: TRBV5-8
J: TRBJ2-1
CDR3: CASSSLTGGSYNEQFF

size: -
length: 13
V: TRBV6-1
J: TRBJ2-1
CDR3: CASSGTAYNEQFF

size: -
length: 13
V: TRBV28
J: TRBJ2-7
CDR3: CASSRRAPYEQYF

size: -
length: 15
V: TRBV27
J: TRBJ1-5
CDR3: CASSLDSGSNQPQHF